This T cell receptor beta chain was retrieved from a study of blood T cell repertoires in COVID-19. On the study more broadly: Collection of acute and convalescent COVID-19 samples took place in the United States, Italy and Spain. Nucleic acid was either cDNA or gDNA, and it came from T cells, B-cell-depleted T cells, or PBMCs.

The germline gives CDR1 KGHSH, CDR2 LQKENI. V lost 3 bases and J 5 bases, leaving 11 bases between the germline ends. The CDR3 sequence is 14 residues long. Per the authors' pipeline: Amplification of reference gene primers was used by the study to estimate nucleated cell counts. The protocol was immunoSEQ multiplex PCR, while the TCRdb copy is restricted to in-frame clones and leaves out a portion. V, J and clone size reflect that table, while D and trimming were determined from the DNA. Of hundreds of thousands of clones detected, nearly 90% appear once; the ten largest clones hold 10% to 15%. The material sequenced was peripheral blood. The chain combines TRBV18 with TRBJ1-5, with D possibly TRBD1 on 6 matching bases. The clonotype was recovered from a woman between 18 and 30 years old who had recovered from COVID-19. The chain's CDR3 is CASSPTGADQPQHF. The CDR3 DNA is TGTGCCAGCTCACCGACAGGAGCAGATCAGCCCCAGCATTTT.